This T cell receptor beta chain was identified during a study of cytomegalovirus exposure and HLA in healthy donors. General study results and limits: Sequencing had likely introduced a cluster of highly shared sequence variants as an artifact.

From germline, CDR1 is SEHNR and CDR2 FQNEAQ (reference sequence). CDR3 size: 12 residues. 13 Jbeta primers and 60 Vbeta primers were used for the PCR. Using immunoSEQ multiplex PCR, the repertoire was profiled, and TCRdb retains in-frame clones only, with some absent. The sample includes around 150,000 clones, about two thirds of them seen just once. Concerning this clone: Its specificity is not known. The junction does not match germline at one end; this may be a read error.

The receptor comes from a young woman in good health and CMV-seronegative. The sample taken for sequencing was PBMCs. The chain has TRBV7-9 and TRBJ2-7; no clear D. CDR3 DNA: TGTTCCAGCAGCTTAGGAGTTTACGAGCAGTACTTC. As protein: CSSSLGVYEQYF.